This T cell receptor (beta chain) was sequenced in a study of chemoradiotherapy in HPV16-positive cancers. Sequencing used immunoSEQ multiplex PCR; TCRdb keeps in-frame clones, though not all of them. The sample has 20,000 to 25,000 clones; around nine tenths are singletons. Trimming removed 5 bases at V and 6 bases at J, with 13 bases between. Germline V CDR1 and CDR2: LNHDA, SQIVND (reference sequence). The CDR3 sequence is 13 residues long. General observations from the study: Candidate HPV-specific clones and E7-related TCR motifs grew in tumor during treatment.

This clone has a handful of counts. The antigen is undetermined. This receptor was taken from a human donor with HPV-associated anogenital cancer. Sequencing was performed on blood, taken from a patient who underwent chemoradiotherapy. The chain is built from TRBV19 and TRBJ1-1; D gene ambiguous. The CDR3 spells CASSLPARAEAFF. CDR3 bases: TGTGCCAGTAGTTTACCCGCAAGGGCTGAAGCTTTCTTT.